Detailed here is one TCR beta chain. Its antigen is unknown. Primers: 60 Vbeta forward and 13 Jbeta reverse. Here immunoSEQ multiplex PCR was the method, and the copy in TCRdb shows in-frame clones only, minus some. The sample includes around 150,000 clones, roughly 9.6% of them seen just once. The data were taken from a study of cytomegalovirus exposure and HLA in healthy donors. Study results and caveats: In a later analysis, a genetic analysis reported fewer productive-TCR N-insertions in an Asian-associated ancestry cluster than the cohort average. The classifier, whose performance was assessed in both the original and validation cohorts, reportedly diagnosed cytomegalovirus status with high specificity and sensitivity.

The CDR3 consists of 13 residues. Germline V gene lookup returns CDR1 MNHEY and CDR2 SVGAGI. V was trimmed by 6 bases and J by 3 bases, leaving 11 bases between them. Donors consisted of healthy bone marrow donors. This sequence joins TRBV6-5 and TRBJ1-2; D is possibly TRBD1 (6 bases). The sequenced material came from PBMCs. The TCR originated in a woman in her 40s in good health and CMV-seropositive. Here the CDR3 reads CASRPSGDYGYTF. The DNA of the CDR3 is TGTGCCAGCAGACCCTCAGGGGACTATGGCTACACCTTC.